This TCR beta chain emerged from a study of cytomegalovirus exposure and HLA in healthy donors. 13 Jbeta primers and 60 Vbeta primers were used for the PCR. Profiled with immunoSEQ multiplex PCR; TCRdb holds only in-frame clones, not every one. Seen in this sample are around 140,000 clones; the ten most common clones hold 1.6%. Germline V gene sequence: CDR1 LGHNA, CDR2 YSLEER. CDR3 size: 15 residues. Trimming cost V 5 bases and J 1 base; bases outside gene matches: 7. To note about this clone: Antigen unknown.

The study, taken as a whole, reports: In an earlier analysis, most TCR beta V segments were productive about 87% or about 30% of the time. A missense DCLRE1C variant was associated with V- and J-gene trimming of TCR beta chains in a later analysis, and an independent cohort replicated the association. Later work showed greater clonal expansion in HLA-associated TCR beta chains than in equally common others.

This chain uses TRBV4-3 with TRBJ2-5; 7 bases are shared with TRBD1. The clonotype comes from a woman between 50 and 59 years old in good health and CMV-seronegative. The material sequenced was PBMCs. The CDR3 spells CASSTRQGLQETQYF. The CDR3 DNA reads as TGCGCCAGCAGCACCCGACAGGGCCTCCAAGAGACCCAGTACTTC.